This T cell receptor (beta chain) was recorded in a study of OX40 agonist ivuxolimab in advanced cancers. Study-level background: Patients undergoing dose escalation presented with hepatocellular carcinoma, melanoma, renal cell or head and neck cancer. Findings and limits, study-wide: Antigen specificity of clonally expanded peripheral T cells was not established. CD4+ and CD8+ blood T cells expanded clonally by week 6 at 0.1 to 3.0 mg/kg.

The data were produced by immunoSEQ multiplex PCR, yet TCRdb's version contains in-frame clones alone and is incomplete. The sample records about 14,000 clones, 82% being singletons. The germline CDR1 and CDR2 sequences are SNHLY and FYNNEI. Trimming stripped 5 bases from V and 1 base from J, with 9 bases between. The CDR3 spans 13 residues. This clone was seen a single time. Its antigen is undetermined. The sample here was CD4+ or CD8+ T cells sorted from blood, taken in a trial of the OX40 agonist ivuxolimab. The chain combines TRBV2 with TRBJ2-7; the D is unclear. This sequence was found in an adult with an advanced solid tumor such as melanoma, head and neck, liver or kidney cancer. This chain's CDR3 is CASSKVRSYEQYF. The DNA for the CDR3 is TGTGCCAGCAGTAAGGTCAGATCCTACGAGCAGTACTTC.